The entry below gives a single T cell receptor beta chain sequence along with its context. Measured with immunoSEQ multiplex PCR; TCRdb has only the in-frame clones, and not every one. The top ten hold roughly 25% of the sample, which has 120,000 to 150,000 clones, roughly 83% seen once. CDR3 length: 17 amino acids. V was clipped by 5 bases and J by 5 bases; unmatched bases: 13. Germline V gene sequence: CDR1 SGHTA, CDR2 FQGNSA. The time point: baseline pretreatment blood. Regarding treatment: 15 Gy SBRT to primary tumor, nephrectomy 4 weeks later. This renal cell carcinoma was of the clear cell type. The data stem from a study of radiation and T cells in renal cell carcinoma.

Sequenced here: blood, sampled from a patient whose treatment included radiotherapy and nephrectomy. The receptor was isolated from a woman in her forties or fifties with renal cell carcinoma. The chain joins TRBV7-2 to TRBJ2-5; 11 bases line up with TRBD2. This chain's CDR3 is CASSLGLSGGAGETQYF. DNA of the CDR3: TGTGCCAGCAGCCTAGGACTTAGCGGGGGGGCCGGGGAGACCCAGTACTTC.